This TCR beta chain stems from a study of low-dose radiotherapy and immunotherapy resistance in tumors. Study as a whole: Patients took oral aspirin 300 mg daily for four cycles from cycle 1 day 1.

With TRAV- and TRBV-specific primers, first-strand cDNA was made, covering the alpha and beta chains. TCRs were amplified for roughly 20 PCR cycles with a constant-region primer and V-primer adapter. Via MiXCR, TCRdb re-called the reads, giving one row per CDR3 protein. Of some 88,000 distinct CDR3 sequences listed, roughly 9% are singletons. As for time point: before trial treatment. This clonotype was counted many times. This specimen consisted of PBMCs, obtained before treatment. The receptor's source is a male donor with prostate cancer.

The CDR3 spells CASSWVGLNTEAFF. CDR3 DNA sequence: TGTGCCAGCAGCTGGGTAGGCTTGAACACTGAAGCTTTCTTT. The rearrangement uses TRBV7-2 and TRBJ1-1; D gene unclear. The germline V gene has CDR1 SGHTA and CDR2 FQGNSA. The CDR3 is 14 amino acids. Trimming took off 4 bases at V and 0 bases at J, with 9 bases between the two ends.